The clone carrying this T cell receptor (beta chain) was counted only a few times. Its matching antigen is unknown. The assay was immunoSEQ multiplex PCR, and TCRdb's table has in-frame clones only and misses some. The sample includes fewer than 85,000 clones, 78% seen only once; the top ten take about 10%. These data belong to a study of vaccination effects on CD4 cells after COVID-19. The ViraFEST assay expanded antigen-specific CD4+ T cells with viral peptide pools before sequencing. Cultured cells yielded isolated CD4+ T cells after 10 days. Prior SARS-CoV-2 infection was absent in the vaccine recipients, as shown by negative nucleocapsid antibodies. Each culture well received about 1.8 million PBMC. These cells were then cultured in IMDM with around 9.6 IU/ml IL-2 and 7.5 to 10 ug/ml peptides. At days 3 and 7, half of the medium was exchanged for IL-2 medium. The CDR3 covers 15 residues. Germline CDR1 SNHLY, CDR2 FYNNEI. Deletions cut 2 bases from V and 5 bases from J, with 10 bases between.

The J gene is TRBJ1-6, the V gene TRBV2; D ambiguous. The origin of this receptor is a human donor who received a COVID-19 vaccine. The specimen comprised CD4+ T cells from PBMCs cultured with SARS-CoV-2 spike peptides, sampled before COVID-19 vaccination. DNA for the CDR3: TGTGCCAGCAGTGAACAAGGAAAGGATAATTCACCCCTCCACTTT. Translated, it gives CASSEQGKDNSPLHF.